This T cell receptor beta chain comes out of a study of identical twins. TCRdb independently ran MiXCR on the 5' RACE reads; one entry per CDR3 protein. The table shows about 1.7 million distinct CDR3 sequences, with about 30% occurring only once. A word on this clonotype: Its target is not known.

The CDR3 contains 16 residues. V lost 6 bases to trimming and J lost 1 base, with 21 bases between them. Germline-derived CDR1 and CDR2 are DFQATT and SNEGSKA (reference sequence). Overall study findings and caveats: Zero-insertion results could be subject to partial confounding by invariant MAIT and iNKT cells.

Sequences were obtained from cord blood. The clonotype originates from a newborn girl in good health. The genes are TRBV20-1 and TRBJ1-1, with unresolved D. CDR3 DNA sequence: TGCAGTGCCCAAAGGGATCCGGGATATAAGAACACTGAAGCTTTCTTT. This encodes CSAQRDPGYKNTEAFF.